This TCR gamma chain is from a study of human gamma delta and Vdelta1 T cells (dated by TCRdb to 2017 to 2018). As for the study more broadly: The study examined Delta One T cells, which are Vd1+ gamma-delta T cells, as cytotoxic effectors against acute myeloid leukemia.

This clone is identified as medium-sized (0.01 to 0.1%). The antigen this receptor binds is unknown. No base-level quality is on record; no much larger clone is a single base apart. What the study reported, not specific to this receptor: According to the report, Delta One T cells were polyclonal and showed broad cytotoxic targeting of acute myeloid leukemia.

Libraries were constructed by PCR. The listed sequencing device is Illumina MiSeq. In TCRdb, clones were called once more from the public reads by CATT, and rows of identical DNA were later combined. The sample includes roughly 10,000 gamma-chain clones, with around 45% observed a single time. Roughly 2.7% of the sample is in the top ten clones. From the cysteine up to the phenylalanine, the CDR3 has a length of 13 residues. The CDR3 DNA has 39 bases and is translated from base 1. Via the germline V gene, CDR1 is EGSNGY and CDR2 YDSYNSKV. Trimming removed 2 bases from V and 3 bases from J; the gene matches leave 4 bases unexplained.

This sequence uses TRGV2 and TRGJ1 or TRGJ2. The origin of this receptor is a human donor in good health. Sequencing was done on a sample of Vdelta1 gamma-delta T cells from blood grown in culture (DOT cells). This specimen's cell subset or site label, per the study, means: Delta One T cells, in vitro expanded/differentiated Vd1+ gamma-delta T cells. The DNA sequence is TGTGCCACCTGGGACGCTGGTTATTATAAGAAACTCTTT. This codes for CATWDAGYYKKLF.